This T cell receptor beta chain was recorded in a study of blood T cell repertoires in COVID-19. About the research overall: Sites across the United States, Italy and Spain contributed samples from acute and convalescent COVID-19. Sources were T cells, B-cell-depleted T cells, or PBMCs; the material itself was cDNA or gDNA.

In the original analysis: Researchers report that nucleated cell counts were estimated from reference gene primer amplification. Libraries were prepared by immunoSEQ multiplex PCR; TCRdb keeps only in-frame clonotypes and omits some of them. V, J and clone size are those of that table, while D and trimming were read from the DNA. The sample has roughly 670,000 clones; approximately 90% are singletons. CDR1 is LGHNT, CDR2 FRNRAP, per germline. V lost 0 bases, J lost 3 bases, and 11 bases lay in between. The CDR3 is 15 amino acids. The sample was peripheral blood. V usage is TRBV12-5 and J usage is TRBJ1-2, with D tentatively TRBD1 (5 bases). The sequence derives from a woman younger than 35 with acute or convalescent COVID-19. Here the CDR3 reads CASGLVLGQDYGYTF. The CDR3 DNA reads as TGTGCTAGTGGTTTGGTACTCGGACAAGACTATGGCTACACCTTC.